Listed here are 9 T cell receptor beta chains from one sample, sequenced in a study of T cell responses to AZD1222 COVID-19 vaccine. Sequenced by immunoSEQ multiplex PCR; TCRdb stores in-frame clones only, minus some. Found here are under 70,000 clones, around four fifths of them singletons; the top ten hold 21%. The sample was peripheral blood, taken on day 0 of AZD1222 vaccination. The source is an adult in good health.

V and J are TRBV29-1 and TRBJ1-3; TRBD1 agrees at 7 bases. J lost 4 bases, V lost 0 bases, and 3 bases had no gene match. Germline assignment: CDR1 SQVTM and CDR2 ANQGSEA. The CDR3 is made up of 14 amino acids. In DNA form, the CDR3 reads TGCAGCGTTGAAGAGAGGGGGCTGGGAAACACCATATATTTT. Protein sequence: CSVEERGLGNTIYF.

The chain is built from TRBV7-2 and TRBJ2-7, with D tentatively TRBD1 or TRBD2 (6 bases each). This CDR3 has 15 amino acids. Germline V gene sequence: CDR1 SGHTA, CDR2 FQGNSA. V was clipped by 2 bases and J by 2 bases, with 13 bases between them. The CDR3 spells CASSLQQGGTYEQYF. CDR3 sequence (DNA): TGTGCCAGCAGCTTACAACAGGGAGGTACCTACGAGCAGTACTTC.

The V gene is TRBV28, the J gene TRBJ1-5; TRBD1 might be the D (5 bases). The CDR3 runs to 11 residues. Germline V gene sequence: CDR1 MDHEN, CDR2 SYDVKM. V was clipped by 5 bases and J by 11 bases, with 10 bases between them. The CDR3 DNA follows: TGTGCCAGCAGTCCCCCGGGGGCCCAGCATTTT. Its translation: CASSPPGAQHF.

V usage is TRBV7-2 and J usage is TRBJ1-5; TRBD1 might be the D (5 bases). V was shortened by 5 bases and J by 10 bases, with 18 bases between the two germline ends. Germline V lookup: CDR1 SGHTA, CDR2 FQGNSA. The CDR3 extends over 14 amino acids. The CDR3 spells CASSLGVAVGPQHF. The CDR3 DNA reads TGTGCCAGCAGCCTAGGGGTGGCGGTTGGACCCCAGCATTTT.

This chain uses TRBV2 with TRBJ2-5; TRBD2 might be the D (6 bases). The CDR3 loop spans 13 amino acids. The V gene's germline CDR1 is SNHLY and CDR2 FYNNEI. V was trimmed by 7 bases and J by 5 bases, leaving 14 bases between them. CDR3 loop: CASTWGGGETQYF. The CDR3 DNA is TGTGCCAGCACCTGGGGTGGAGGGGAGACCCAGTACTTC.

The chain couples TRBV19 to TRBJ1-2; D is unclear. This CDR3 region has 12 residues. The V gene lost 9 bases and the J gene lost 5 bases, with 13 bases spanning the gap. Looked up from germline, CDR1 is LNHDA and CDR2 is SQIVND (reference sequence). As DNA, the CDR3 is TGTGCCAGCAATACTCTACTTTATGGCTACACCTTC. Its translation is CASNTLLYGYTF.

The chain is built from TRBV30 and TRBJ2-2; no clear D gene. The CDR3 spans 13 residues. Trimming removed 0 bases at V and 5 bases at J, with 7 bases between. The V gene's germline CDR1 is GTSNPN and CDR2 SVGIG (reference sequence). The CDR3, as DNA: TGTGCCTGGAGTGTTCCACCAACCGGGGAGCTGTTTTTT. The encoded protein is CAWSVPPTGELFF. Looking up the rest from reference TRBV30 and TRBJ2-2 gives the full variable domain: SQTIHQWPATLVQPVGSPLSLECTVEGTSNPNLYWYRQAAGRGLQLLFYSVGIGQISSEVPQNLSASRPQDRQFILSSKKLLLSDSGFYLCAWSVPPTGELFFGEGSRLTVL.

This rearrangement joins TRBV23-1 to TRBJ1-1, with D possibly TRBD1 on 5 matching bases. TRBV23-1 is treated as an ORF (open reading frame) with a function not yet certain. This CDR3 comprises 15 residues. V gave up 3 bases and J gave up 5 bases, with 16 bases separating them. CDR3 DNA: TGCGCCAGCAGTCATAAGGTTGGGGCGAGGACTGAAGCTTTCTTT. The encoded protein is CASSHKVGARTEAFF.

V usage is TRBV28 and J usage is TRBJ1-2; D gene uncertain. Germline V CDR1 and CDR2: MDHEN, SYDVKM. The V end lost 5 bases, the J end lost 8 bases, and 12 bases lay between the germline ends. The CDR3 consists of 12 residues. CDR3 sequence reads: CASSQASLGYTF. CDR3 nucleotide sequence: TGTGCCAGCAGTCAGGCGTCCCTAGGCTACACCTTC.